These T cell receptor beta chains were read from a single sample in a study of CD8 T cells in ankylosing spondylitis. TCRdb re-derived calls from the 5' RACE reads in MiXCR, one entry per CDR3 protein. The sample holds about 840,000 distinct CDR3 sequences, 12% seen once. Sequenced material: blood, either unsorted or a sorted T cell fraction (not recorded which). The receptors come from a male donor with ankylosing spondylitis. The CDR3 runs from the conserved cysteine through the conserved F or W. A D gene is named only where the DNA matches it firmly. Not all rows give a size; the values are once, few, many and, for expanded clones, a class.

CDR3nt,CDR3aa,v_gene,j_gene,abundance,d_gene,len
TGTGCCAGCAGCTACCGACAGGGCAATGGCTACACCTTC,CASSYRQGNGYTF,TRBV7-2,TRBJ1-2,-,TRBD1,13
TGCGCCAGCACCCCTTTGGGGGACGGGAACGAGCAGTACTTC,CASTPLGDGNEQYF,TRBV10-2,TRBJ2-7,-,-,14
TGCAGTGCTAGAGCTGGTTGGCGAATAGGCAATGAGCAGTTCTTC,CSARAGWRIGNEQFF,TRBV20-1,TRBJ2-1,few,-,15
TGCAGTGCTAGTCTAGCACAGGGAAACTATGGCTACACCTTC,CSASLAQGNYGYTF,TRBV20-1,TRBJ1-2,-,-,14
TGCAGTGCTAGAGGGGGGGTTGATGGCTACACCTTC,CSARGGVDGYTF,TRBV20-1,TRBJ1-2,few,-,12
TGCAGTGCTAAAACCTCCCGGTGGACTTCACCCCTCCACTTT,CSAKTSRWTSPLHF,TRBV20-1,TRBJ1-6,few,-,14
TGTGCCAGCAGCTTAGGCGGGAGCCCGCAGTATTTT,CASSLGGSPQYF,TRBV11-1,TRBJ2-3,-,TRBD2,12
TGCAGTGCTAAAGCGGGGACTAGCACAGATACGCAGTATTTT,CSAKAGTSTDTQYF,TRBV20-1,TRBJ2-3,-,TRBD2,14
TGCAGCGTCAAAGACAGGTACGAGCAGTACTTC,CSVKDRYEQYF,TRBV29-1,TRBJ2-7,-,-,11
TGTGCCAGCAGCTTAGTAGGCCACCAAGAGACCCAGTACTTC,CASSLVGHQETQYF,TRBV7-8,TRBJ2-5,-,-,14
TGTGCCAGCAGGTCTTTAAACAGGCCTGTCTCTGGAAACACCATATATTTT,CASRSLNRPVSGNTIYF,TRBV6-1,TRBJ1-3,-,-,17
TGCAGCGTTGGTCGAGATGGACAACTGAACACTGAAGCTTTCTTT,CSVGRDGQLNTEAFF,TRBV29-1,TRBJ1-1,many,-,15
TGCAGTGCCCGACTAGACTTGGGTGAGCAGTTCTTC,CSARLDLGEQFF,TRBV20-1,TRBJ2-1,-,-,12
TGTGCCAGCAGCCTTTCAGGACAGGGGCAAGAGACCCAGTACTTC,CASSLSGQGQETQYF,TRBV7-9,TRBJ2-5,many,TRBD1,15
TGCAGTGCTAGAGGGTGGGAACGGAGGGAAAAACTGTTTTTT,CSARGWERREKLFF,TRBV20-1,TRBJ1-4,-,-,14
TGTGCCAGCAGTTACGATACGACAGAAGACTATGGCTACACCTTC,CASSYDTTEDYGYTF,TRBV6-5,TRBJ1-2,-,-,15
TGTGCCAGCACTCCGCGAGGGGGGGCCTATGAGCAGTTCTTC,CASTPRGGAYEQFF,TRBV12-3/TRBV12-4,TRBJ2-1,few,-,14
TGCAGTGCTAGACAGGGAGACAATGAGCAGTTCTTC,CSARQGDNEQFF,TRBV20-1,TRBJ2-1,many,-,12
TGCGCCAGCAGCCGGGACAGAAACGAGCAGTACTTC,CASSRDRNEQYF,TRBV5-1,TRBJ2-7,-,TRBD1,12
TGCAGTTCCTGGACAGCTAACTATGGCTACACCTTC,CSSWTANYGYTF,TRBV20-1,TRBJ1-2,many,-,12
TGTGCCAGCTCACCCGTAATAGCGGGAGAAGGTAGTACGCAGTATTTT,CASSPVIAGEGSTQYF,TRBV18,TRBJ2-3,-,TRBD2,16
TGTGCCAGCAGTGACACGGCTCCGGATCAGCCCCAGCATTTT,CASSDTAPDQPQHF,TRBV2,TRBJ1-5,few,-,14
TGTGCCTGGACCAGCGGGAGGGCCCCGGGTGGGGAGCAGTACTTC,CAWTSGRAPGGEQYF,TRBV30,TRBJ2-7,-,TRBD2,15
TGTGCCAGCAGCGTAGCAGGAGACTACAATGAGCAGTTCTTC,CASSVAGDYNEQFF,TRBV9,TRBJ2-1,many,-,14
TGCAGTGCTAGAGGACTAGGGTACCAAGAGACCCAGTACTTC,CSARGLGYQETQYF,TRBV20-1,TRBJ2-5,many,-,14
TGCAGCGCAACCATACTAGCGGGAGGGCCTGGTGAGCAGTTCTTC,CSATILAGGPGEQFF,TRBV29-1,TRBJ2-1,-,TRBD2,15
TGTGCCAGCAGGACAACAGGGAGCCTCTACAATGAGCAGTTCTTC,CASRTTGSLYNEQFF,TRBV6-1,TRBJ2-1,-,-,15
TGTGCCAGCAGTTACTCCAAGTCTCTTAACTATGGCTACACCTTC,CASSYSKSLNYGYTF,TRBV6-5,TRBJ1-2,many,-,15
TGTGCCAGCAGTGAAACCCGAGAAGCTTTCTTT,CASSETREAFF,TRBV2,TRBJ1-1,many,-,11
TGCAGCGCCCTCGAGGGGCCGGTGAACACTGAAGCTTTCTTT,CSALEGPVNTEAFF,TRBV29-1,TRBJ1-1,-,-,14
TGTGCCAGCAGCGCGGACAGGGGCGCCGGGGAGCTGTTTTTT,CASSADRGAGELFF,TRBV9,TRBJ2-2,few,TRBD1,14
TGTGCCAGCAGTTTGAGAGAGTATTCACCCCTCCACTTT,CASSLREYSPLHF,TRBV12-3/TRBV12-4,TRBJ1-6,few,-,13
TGCAGTGCTAGGGGTCAGGCCCCTTACACCTTC,CSARGQAPYTF,TRBV20-1,TRBJ1-2,few,-,11
TGCAGTGCTAGAATCGGAGGGAAAGGCGAGCAGTACTTC,CSARIGGKGEQYF,TRBV20-1,TRBJ2-7,many,-,13
TGCAGTGCTAGATTCTGGGGACAGCATGACTCCTACGAGCAGTACTTC,CSARFWGQHDSYEQYF,TRBV20-1,TRBJ2-7,-,TRBD1,16
TGTGCCAGCAGTTACAGGGGGACAGCAAGTAGCAATCAGCCCCAGCATTTT,CASSYRGTASSNQPQHF,TRBV6-2/TRBV6-3,TRBJ1-5,-,TRBD1,17
TGCAGTGCTAGAGATAGGAGGGGCTTTAATGAGCAGTTCTTC,CSARDRRGFNEQFF,TRBV20-1,TRBJ2-1,many,-,14
TGTGCCAGCACTGGAAGCCGAGCAGTGAGCTCCTACAATGAGCAGTTCTTC,CASTGSRAVSSYNEQFF,TRBV6-2/TRBV6-3,TRBJ2-1,-,-,17
TGCGCCAGCAGCTTGTTCCGACCGAACACTGAAGCTTTCTTT,CASSLFRPNTEAFF,TRBV5-1,TRBJ1-1,few,-,14
TGTGCCATCAGTGAGTCACGGGACCAAAGCACAGATACGCAGTATTTT,CAISESRDQSTDTQYF,TRBV10-3,TRBJ2-3,-,-,16
TGCAGTGCCGTAGACAGGGGTACAAATGAAAAACTGTTTTTT,CSAVDRGTNEKLFF,TRBV20-1,TRBJ1-4,many,TRBD1,14
TGTGCCAGCATTAGAGACTTTAACGGTTCACCCCTCCACTTT,CASIRDFNGSPLHF,TRBV2,TRBJ1-6,-,-,14
TGTGCCAGCTCACCAAATCGGGTCCCAGGAGACGAGCAGTACTTC,CASSPNRVPGDEQYF,TRBV18,TRBJ2-7,few,-,15
TGCGCCAGCAGCTTTGAGACGGGTGATGGTGAGCAGTTCTTC,CASSFETGDGEQFF,TRBV5-1,TRBJ2-1,-,-,14
TGTGCCAGTAGTGTCAGGACAGGGGACGAGCAGTACTTC,CASSVRTGDEQYF,TRBV19,TRBJ2-7,-,TRBD1,13
TGCATATTACGGCCGCCTGCTTACTACAATGAGCAGTTCTTC,CILRPPAYYNEQFF,TRBV20-1,TRBJ2-1,few,-,14
TGTGCCAGCAGCGTACGCAGCGGGGGACACACCGGGGAGCTGTTTTTT,CASSVRSGGHTGELFF,TRBV9,TRBJ2-2,few,TRBD2,16
TGCAGCGTAGGTAGCGGGAGGGTAAATCAAAACATTCAGTACTTC,CSVGSGRVNQNIQYF,TRBV29-1,TRBJ2-4,many,TRBD2,15
TGTGCCAGCAGCTTAATTAAGGGACAGGATGTATACGAGCAGTACTTC,CASSLIKGQDVYEQYF,TRBV7-9,TRBJ2-7,-,TRBD1,16
TGTGCCAGCAGCCTGGGACTGGTACGGGGTGAGCAGTTCTTC,CASSLGLVRGEQFF,TRBV7-2,TRBJ2-1,-,-,14